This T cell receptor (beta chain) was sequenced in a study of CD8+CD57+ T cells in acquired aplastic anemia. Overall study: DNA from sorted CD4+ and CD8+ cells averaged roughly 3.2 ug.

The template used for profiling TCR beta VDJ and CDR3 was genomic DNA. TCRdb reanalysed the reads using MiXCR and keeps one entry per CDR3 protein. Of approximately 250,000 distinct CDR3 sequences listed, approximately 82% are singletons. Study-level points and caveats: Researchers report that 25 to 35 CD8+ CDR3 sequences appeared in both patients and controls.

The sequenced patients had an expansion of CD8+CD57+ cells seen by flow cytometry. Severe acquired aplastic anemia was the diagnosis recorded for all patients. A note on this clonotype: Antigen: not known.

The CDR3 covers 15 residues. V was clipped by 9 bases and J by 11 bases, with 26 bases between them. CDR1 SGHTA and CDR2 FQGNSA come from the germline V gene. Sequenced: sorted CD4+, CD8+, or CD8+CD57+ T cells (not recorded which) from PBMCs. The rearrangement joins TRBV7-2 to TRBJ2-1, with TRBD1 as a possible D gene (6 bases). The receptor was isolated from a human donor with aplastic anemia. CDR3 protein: CASSLDRGAYDQQFF. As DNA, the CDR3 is TGTGCCAGTAGCCTGGACAGAGGCGCCTACGATCAGCAGTTCTTC.